This T cell receptor beta chain is from a study of blood T cells in healthy people across ages (dated by TCRdb to the mid-2010s). With respect to the entire study: In model experiments, template switching captured roughly one uniquely barcoded TCR beta cDNA molecule for every two T cells. Using deep sequencing normalized with unique cDNA molecular identifiers, the study measured how TCR beta repertoire diversity changes with age. Four age groups were formed from the donors: young (average about 17 years), middle-aged (approximately 41), aged (62) and long-lived (82). Donors of different ages were randomly distributed across sequencing lanes to avoid experimental bias. Using the same blood draw, the study looked at two additional independent replicas of 1 million unique cDNA reads for two donors, one aged 18 to 30 and the other aged 80 or older.

The method was 5' RACE. The listed sequencing device is Illumina HiSeq 2500. The second PCR ran for about 6 to 11 cycles and used a J-beta primer mix along with a sample-barcoded 5' primer. Each TCR beta cDNA molecule received a unique molecular identifier from a template-switch 5' adaptor carrying 12 random nucleotides. At least 2.5 million CDR3-containing paired-end reads were obtained from each sample. First-strand cDNA was synthesized from all RNA with the Mint cDNA synthesis kit, primed by a TRBC-specific oligonucleotide. All cDNA was treated with uracil-DNA glycosylase and then went through a first 18-cycle PCR with the universal primers M1SS and BC2_uni_R. In the original analysis: Each sample was normalized by randomly selecting 1 million high-quality reads, each carrying a distinct molecular identifier. Reads sharing molecular identifiers were discarded rather than binned into consensus sequences. CDR3 identification, clonotype clustering and error correction used MiTCR with a Q25 quality threshold and the strictest error-elimination algorithm. A nonparametric unseen species model with Euler transformation was used to estimate a lower bound on total TCR beta diversity. TCRdb trimmed the raw reads at Q25, called clones with MiXCR and kept productive beta chains. Merged by CDR3 protein, the rows form single entries marked with the most common genes and DNA. The V and J calls shown here were made by TCRdb, not taken from the authors' results. This sample comprises 950,000 to 1,200,000 distinct CDR3 sequences, 35% to 40% of them detected only once. The ten biggest clones cover less than 15% of the sample.

Reading from cysteine to phenylalanine, the CDR3 counts 18 amino acids. Left in the record is the CDR3 DNA by itself, 54 bases read in frame from the first base. The germline V gene (reference sequence) specifies MNHNY as CDR1 and SVGAGI as CDR2. The junction shows trimming of 4 bases on V and 4 bases on J, and the gene matches do not reach 11 bases of it. The sample holds a few counts of this clonotype. The antigen it recognizes is unknown. Qualities for individual bases were not recorded, and no much larger clone is one base off. Points the paper makes about the study in general: Total diversity estimates from one million sequenced T cells were considered lower bounds and underestimates. Because the CMV infection status of the donors was unknown, age-related changes in expanded clonotypes may potentially have been confounded. Bulk unsorted PBMC profiling prevented conclusive comparison of naive and antigen-experienced compartments. As age increased, observed TCR beta diversity per million T cells dropped in a roughly linear way, and a significant reduction was already evident by age 40. The long-lived group showed more naive CD4+ T cells, fewer expanded clones and increased TCR diversity than the aged group, suggesting age selection. Observed TCR beta diversity correlated strongly with the percentage of naive T cells measured by flow cytometry.

Donors were 39 systemically healthy Caucasian individuals from Russia aged roughly 6 to 100 years. Each donor gave around 9.5 milliliters of peripheral blood, collected into EDTA-treated Vacutainer tubes. Ficoll-Paque density-gradient centrifugation was used to isolate PBMCs, with at least 7 million per sample. Total RNA was extracted from PBMCs with Trizol reagent, with at least 6 micrograms obtained per sample. The percentages of naive CD45RAhigh/CD27high T cells were determined by flow cytometry on a PBMC aliquot from every donor. The sequencing sample was made of blood. The TCR was taken from a man aged 18 to 35 in good health. The V and J segments used are TRBV6-6 and TRBJ2-5, with 14 bases matching TRBD2. At the DNA level, the sequence is TGTGCCAGCAGTTCGCCGACTAGCGGGGGGGCCGTACGAGAGACCCAGTACTTC. This codes for CASSSPTSGGAVRETQYF.